What follows is one T cell receptor beta chain and its context. No antigen is known for it. The sample originates from a study of T-cell memory formation after mild COVID-19. Points from the study as a whole: There were some responding clones in pre-infection memory, which suggested that cross-reactive memory had joined.

TCRdb re-derived calls from the 5' RACE reads in MiXCR, one entry per CDR3 protein. There are a few hundred thousand distinct CDR3 sequences in the sample; roughly 22% occur only once, and around 9.2% lies in the top ten. The clonotype comes from an adult woman who had mild COVID-19 (a few samples of this study predate the infection). Cell type and time point are not known. The specimen sequenced was PBMCs or a T cell subset sorted from them (not recorded which).

The CDR3 bases are TGTGCCAGCAGTGAAGGTGTGGGGGCAAAAACTGAAGCTTTCTTT. Translating gives CASSEGVGAKTEAFF. The rearrangement joins TRBV2 to TRBJ1-1; D may be TRBD1 (6 bases). The ends were cut back, 1 base at V and 5 bases at J, with 14 bases in the middle. Looked up from germline, CDR1 is SNHLY and CDR2 is FYNNEI. CDR3 length: 15 amino acids. Drawing the rest from reference TRBV2 and TRBJ1-1, the complete variable domain is EPEVTQTPSHQVTQMGQEVILRCVPISNHLYFYWYRQILGQKVEFLVSFYNNEISEKSEIFDDQFSVERPDGSNFTLKIRSTKLEDSAMYFCASSEGVGAKTEAFFGQGTRLTVV.